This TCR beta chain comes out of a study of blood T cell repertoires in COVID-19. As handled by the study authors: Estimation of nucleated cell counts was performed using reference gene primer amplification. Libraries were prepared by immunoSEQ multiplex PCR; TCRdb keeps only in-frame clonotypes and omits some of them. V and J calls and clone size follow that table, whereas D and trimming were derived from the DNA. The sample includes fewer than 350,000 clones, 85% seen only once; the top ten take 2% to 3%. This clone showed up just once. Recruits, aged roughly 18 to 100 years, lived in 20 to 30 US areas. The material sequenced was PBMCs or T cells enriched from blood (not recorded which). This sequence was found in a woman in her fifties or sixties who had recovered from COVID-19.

The chain's CDR3 is CASSLGRGQIGEKLFF. The CDR3 coding sequence is TGCGCCAGCAGCTTGGGAAGGGGGCAGATCGGGGAAAAACTGTTTTTT. V usage is TRBV5-1 and J usage is TRBJ1-4, with 7 bases aligning to TRBD1. The germline gives CDR1 SGHRS, CDR2 YFSETQ. CDR3 length: 16 amino acids. Unmatched junction bases numbered 10, after V lost 0 bases and J lost 8 bases.